This TCR beta chain was sequenced for a study of T cell responses to AZD1222 COVID-19 vaccine. Profiling relied on immunoSEQ multiplex PCR, and the TCRdb table lists in-frame clones only, not all of them. Of more than 150,000 clones in the sample, roughly nine tenths were seen once. Study conclusions and caveats: The donor cohort was predominantly white British with a female majority, and clonal diversity may have been underestimated. Just 6 or 7 AZD1222 recipients were seropositive at baseline. The peak T cell response came first, and repertoires were sampled only after it.

About this clone itself: Its target is not known.

V shed 6 bases, J shed 0 bases, and the junction held 7 bases outside the gene matches. The CDR3 length is 17 residues. Germline V gives CDR1 SQVTM, CDR2 ANQGSEA. This sample comprised peripheral blood, obtained after recovery from COVID-19. This chain uses TRBV29-1 with TRBJ2-1; 14 nucleotides align to TRBD2. The TCR comes from an adult who had recovered from COVID-19. This CDR3 is CSVAGTSGSSSYNEQFF. The CDR3 bases are TGCAGCGTCGCCGGGACTAGCGGGAGTAGCTCCTACAATGAGCAGTTCTTC.